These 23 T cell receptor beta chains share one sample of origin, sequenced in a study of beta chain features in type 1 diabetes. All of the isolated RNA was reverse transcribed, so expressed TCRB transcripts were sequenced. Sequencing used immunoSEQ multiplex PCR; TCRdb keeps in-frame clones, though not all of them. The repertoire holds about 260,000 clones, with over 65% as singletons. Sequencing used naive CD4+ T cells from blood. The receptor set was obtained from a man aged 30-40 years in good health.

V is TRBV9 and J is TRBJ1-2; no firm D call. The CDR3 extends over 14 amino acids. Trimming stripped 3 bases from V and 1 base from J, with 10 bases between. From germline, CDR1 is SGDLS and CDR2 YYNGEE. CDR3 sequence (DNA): TGTGCCAGCAGCGCAGTCGACTTTAACTATGGCTACACCTTC. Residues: CASSAVDFNYGYTF.

The CDR3 spells CASSAMTGSEAFF. CDR3 nucleotide sequence: TGTGCCAGCAGCGCCATGACAGGGTCCGAAGCTTTCTTT. The chain combines TRBV9 with TRBJ1-1; 7 positions agree with TRBD1. The CDR3 totals 13 residues. J gave up 8 bases and V 3 bases, and 7 bases lay outside the gene matches. Germline CDR1 is SGDLS and CDR2 is YYNGEE. The full variable domain, rest sourced from reference TRBV9 and TRBJ1-1, is DSGVTQTPKHLITATGQRVTLRCSPRSGDLSVYWYQQSLDQGLQFLIQYYNGEERAKGNILERFSAQQFPDLHSELNLSSLELGDSALYFCASSAMTGSEAFFGQGTRLTVV.

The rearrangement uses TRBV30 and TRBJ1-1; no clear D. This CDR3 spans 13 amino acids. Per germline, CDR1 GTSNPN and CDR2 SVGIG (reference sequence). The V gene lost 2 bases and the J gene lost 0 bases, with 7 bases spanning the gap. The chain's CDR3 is CAWSQEMNTEAFF. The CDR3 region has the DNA TGTGCCTGGAGTCAGGAAATGAACACTGAAGCTTTCTTT.

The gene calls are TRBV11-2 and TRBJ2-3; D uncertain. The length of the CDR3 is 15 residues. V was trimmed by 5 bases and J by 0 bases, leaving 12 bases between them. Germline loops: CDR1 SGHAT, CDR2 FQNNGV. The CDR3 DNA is TGTGCCAGCAGCGTCACCGGGTCTAGCACAGATACGCAGTATTTT. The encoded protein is CASSVTGSSTDTQYF.

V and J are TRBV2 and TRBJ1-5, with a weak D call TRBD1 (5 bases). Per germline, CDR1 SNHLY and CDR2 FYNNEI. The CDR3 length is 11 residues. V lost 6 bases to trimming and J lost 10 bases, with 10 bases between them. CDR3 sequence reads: CASRGTGPQHF. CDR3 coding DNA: TGTGCCAGCAGGGGGACTGGACCCCAGCATTTT.

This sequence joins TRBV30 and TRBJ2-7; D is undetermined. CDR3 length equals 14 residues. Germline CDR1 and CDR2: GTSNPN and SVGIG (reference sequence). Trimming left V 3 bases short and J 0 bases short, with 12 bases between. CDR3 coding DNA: TGTGCCTGGAGATTAGCTACAATCTCCTACGAGCAGTACTTC. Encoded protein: CAWRLATISYEQYF.

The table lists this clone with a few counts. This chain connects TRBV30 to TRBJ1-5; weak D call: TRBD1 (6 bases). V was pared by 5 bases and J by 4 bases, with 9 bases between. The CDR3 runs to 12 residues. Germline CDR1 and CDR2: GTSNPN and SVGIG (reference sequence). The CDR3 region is CAWGTGNQPQHF. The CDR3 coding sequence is TGTGCCTGGGGTACAGGGAATCAGCCCCAGCATTTT. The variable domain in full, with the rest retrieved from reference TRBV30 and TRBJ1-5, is SQTIHQWPATLVQPVGSPLSLECTVEGTSNPNLYWYRQAAGRGLQLLFYSVGIGQISSEVPQNLSASRPQDRQFILSSKKLLLSDSGFYLCAWGTGNQPQHFGDGTRLSIL.

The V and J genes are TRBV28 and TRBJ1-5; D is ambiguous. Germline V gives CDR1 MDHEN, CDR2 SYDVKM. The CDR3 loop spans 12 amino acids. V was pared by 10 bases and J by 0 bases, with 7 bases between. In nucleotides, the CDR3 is TGTGCCACTCTGAGTAGCAATCAGCCCCAGCATTTT. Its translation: CATLSSNQPQHF.

The CDR3 nucleotides are TGTGCCAGCAGCGACAGGAGCGACGCTTTCTTT. Protein: CASSDRSDAFF. The rearrangement links TRBV9 to TRBJ1-1, with D maybe TRBD1 (5 bases). This CDR3 has 11 residues. Germline CDR1 reads SGDLS; CDR2 reads YYNGEE. V dropped 3 bases and J dropped 11 bases, with 11 bases sitting between them.

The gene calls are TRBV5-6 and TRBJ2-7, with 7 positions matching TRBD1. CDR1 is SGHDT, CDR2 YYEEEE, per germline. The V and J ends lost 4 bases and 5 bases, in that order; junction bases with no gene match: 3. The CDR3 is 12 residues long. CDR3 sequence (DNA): TGTGCCAGCAGCATGACAGGGAACGAGCAGTACTTC. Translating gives CASSMTGNEQYF.

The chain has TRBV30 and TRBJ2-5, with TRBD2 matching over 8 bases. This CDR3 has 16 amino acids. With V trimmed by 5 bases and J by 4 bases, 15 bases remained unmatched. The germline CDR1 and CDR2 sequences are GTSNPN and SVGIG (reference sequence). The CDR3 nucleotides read TGTGCCTGGTCACGGGGGAATAGCGGGGTCGGAGAGACCCAGTACTTC. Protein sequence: CAWSRGNSGVGETQYF.

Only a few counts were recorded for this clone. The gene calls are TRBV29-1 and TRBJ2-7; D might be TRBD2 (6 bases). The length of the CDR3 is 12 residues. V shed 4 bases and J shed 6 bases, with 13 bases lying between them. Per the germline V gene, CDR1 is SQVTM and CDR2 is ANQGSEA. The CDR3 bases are TGCAGCGTTGTAGAGGCGGGGACCGAGCAGTACTTC. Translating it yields CSVVEAGTEQYF.

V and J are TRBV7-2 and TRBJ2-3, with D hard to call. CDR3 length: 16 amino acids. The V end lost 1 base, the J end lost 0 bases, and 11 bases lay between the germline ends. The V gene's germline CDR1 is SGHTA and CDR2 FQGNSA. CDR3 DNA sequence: TGTGCCAGCAGCTTAGTGGCCTACCTTAGCACAGATACGCAGTATTTT. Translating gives CASSLVAYLSTDTQYF. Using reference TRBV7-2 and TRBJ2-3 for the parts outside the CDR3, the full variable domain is GAGVSQSPSNKVTEKGKDVELRCDPISGHTALYWYRQSLGQGLEFLIYFQGNSAPDKSGLPSDRFSAERTGGSVSTLTIQRTQQEDSAVYLCASSLVAYLSTDTQYFGPGTRLTVL.

The DNA for the CDR3 is TGCGCCAGCAGTCAAACCCCCCGAGGGGGGATCACAGATACGCAGTATTTT. This translates into CASSQTPRGGITDTQYF. The V and J genes are TRBV23-1 and TRBJ2-3; possibly TRBD1 or TRBD2 for D (6 bases each). TRBV23-1 is an ORF, with its function uncertain. The CDR3 totals 17 residues. The ends were cut back, 2 bases at V and 2 bases at J, with 17 bases in the middle.

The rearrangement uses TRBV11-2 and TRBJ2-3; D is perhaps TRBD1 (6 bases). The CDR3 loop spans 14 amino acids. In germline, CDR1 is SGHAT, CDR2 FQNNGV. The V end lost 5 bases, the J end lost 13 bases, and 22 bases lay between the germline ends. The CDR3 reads CASSPLPSRGHEYF. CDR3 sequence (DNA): TGTGCCAGCAGCCCCTTACCTAGCAGGGGCCATGAGTATTTT.

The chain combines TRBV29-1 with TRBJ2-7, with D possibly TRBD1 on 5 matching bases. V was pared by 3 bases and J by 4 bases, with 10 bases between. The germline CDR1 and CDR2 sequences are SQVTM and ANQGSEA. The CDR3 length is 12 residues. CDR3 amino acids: CSVDLGVYEQYF. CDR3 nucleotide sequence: TGCAGCGTTGACCTAGGGGTTTACGAGCAGTACTTC.

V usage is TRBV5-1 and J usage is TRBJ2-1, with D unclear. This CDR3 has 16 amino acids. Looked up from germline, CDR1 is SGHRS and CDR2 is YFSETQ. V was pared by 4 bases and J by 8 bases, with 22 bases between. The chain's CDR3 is CASSTRLLPGFDEQFF. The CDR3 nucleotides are TGCGCCAGCAGCACCCGGCTTTTACCCGGGTTCGATGAGCAGTTCTTC.

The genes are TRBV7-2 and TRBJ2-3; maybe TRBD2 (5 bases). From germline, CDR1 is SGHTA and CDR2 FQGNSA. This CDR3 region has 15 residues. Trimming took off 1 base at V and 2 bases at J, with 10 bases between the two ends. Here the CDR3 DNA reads TGTGCCAGCAGCTTAGTCCACGACTACACAGATACGCAGTATTTT. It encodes CASSLVHDYTDTQYF.

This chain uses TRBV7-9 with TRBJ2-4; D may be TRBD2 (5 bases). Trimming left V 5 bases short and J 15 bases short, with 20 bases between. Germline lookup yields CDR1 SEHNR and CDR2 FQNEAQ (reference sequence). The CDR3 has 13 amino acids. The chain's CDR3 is CASSQTPGYGSYF. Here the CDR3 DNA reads TGTGCCAGCAGCCAAACCCCGGGGTACGGTTCGTACTTC.

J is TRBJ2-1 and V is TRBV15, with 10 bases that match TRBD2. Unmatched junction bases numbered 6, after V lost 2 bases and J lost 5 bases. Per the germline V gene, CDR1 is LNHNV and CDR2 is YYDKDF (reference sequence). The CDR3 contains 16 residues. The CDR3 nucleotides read TGTGCCACCAGCAGAACCGGGACTAGCGTCAACAATGAGCAGTTCTTC. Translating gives CATSRTGTSVNNEQFF.

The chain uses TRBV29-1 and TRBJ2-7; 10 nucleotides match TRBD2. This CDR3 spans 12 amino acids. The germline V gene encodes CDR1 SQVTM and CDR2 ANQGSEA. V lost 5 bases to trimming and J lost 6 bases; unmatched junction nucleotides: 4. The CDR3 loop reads CSVLAGVFEQYF. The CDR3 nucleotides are TGCAGCGTTCTAGCGGGAGTATTCGAGCAGTACTTC.

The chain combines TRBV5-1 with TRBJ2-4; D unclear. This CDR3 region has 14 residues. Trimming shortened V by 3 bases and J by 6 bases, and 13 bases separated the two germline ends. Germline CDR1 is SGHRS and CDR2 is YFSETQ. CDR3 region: CASSSSSSPNIQYF. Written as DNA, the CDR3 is TGCGCCAGCAGCTCCTCGTCCTCACCAAACATTCAGTACTTC.

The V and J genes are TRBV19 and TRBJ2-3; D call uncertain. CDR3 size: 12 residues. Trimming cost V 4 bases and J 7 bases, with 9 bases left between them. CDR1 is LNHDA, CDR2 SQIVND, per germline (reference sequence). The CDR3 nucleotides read TGTGCCAGTAGTACGTATCCCCATACGCAGTATTTT. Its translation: CASSTYPHTQYF.